The TCR beta chain described here comes from a study of CD8+CD57+ T cells in acquired aplastic anemia (dated by TCRdb to the late 2010s). With respect to the entire study: DNA extracted from sorted CD4+ and CD8+ cells had a mean of roughly 3.3 ug, with a range of roughly 0.18 to 27.4 ug. Mean read counts for healthy donor samples were 8.5 million to 10.8 million for CD4+ cells and 11 million to 14 million for CD8+ cells.

For this clonotype: No cognate antigen has been identified for it. No qualities accompany the bases; no much larger clone lies one base away.

The CDR3 covers 14 residues, taking in both the cysteine and the phenylalanine. Only the CDR3 region is kept as DNA, spanning 42 bases read in frame from base 1. Trimming accounts for 4 bases at V and 8 bases at J, while the number of junction bases matched to no gene is 6. According to the germline V gene, CDR1 reads KGHDR and CDR2 reads SFDVKD. In this study, sorted CD4+ and CD8+ T cells from the blood of healthy subjects and of severe aplastic anemia patients had their TCR repertoires deep-sequenced. Ficoll-Paque density gradient centrifugation was used to isolate peripheral blood mononuclear cells. Before DNA extraction, CD4+ and CD8+ T cells were sorted by FACS or by magnetic beads. Results the study describes overall, beyond this receptor: Patients and healthy controls showed no significant difference in CD8+ Simpson's diversity (P=0.060). Roughly 31 CD8+ CDR3 sequences were shared between patients and controls but appeared highly expressed in patients and within their immunodominant clones.

Profiling of TCR beta VDJ combinations and CDR3 sequences used genomic DNA as the template. An Illumina HiSeq 2000 was the platform used for TCR repertoire sequencing. The study's own analysis went as follows. TRBV/TRBJ rearrangement plots, CDR3 size and DJ length profiles, and Simpson's diversity index were used to assess repertoires. Whichever DNA sequence was most abundant in the deep sequencing data was defined as the immunodominant clone. CDR3 amino acid sequences were checked for sharing across subjects and were also compared against the VDJdb database and published repertoires. The raw public reads went through TCRdb reprocessing: fastp at Q25, MiXCR clone calling, in-frame beta chains kept. Duplicate CDR3 protein sequences are folded into a single record with the most common DNA and genes. The V and J calls and clone size are TCRdb's, not the authors'. A total of about 170,000 distinct CDR3 sequences appear in this sample, about 64% of them only once. Together, the top ten hold 45% of the sample.

Here the chain combines TRBV24-1 and TRBJ2-5, with 10 bases matching TRBD1. The sequence derives from a human donor in good health. Sequenced: sorted CD4+, CD8+, or CD8+CD57+ T cells (not recorded which) from PBMCs. The CDR3 region has the sequence CATSEDGTGDTQYF. Here is the DNA: TGTGCCACCAGTGAGGACGGGACAGGGGATACCCAGTACTTC.